Below, 14 T cell receptor beta chains from the same sample are listed, as sequenced in a study of T cell responses to AZD1222 COVID-19 vaccine. TCRdb's table, derived via immunoSEQ multiplex PCR, lists solely in-frame clones and lacks some. The table records about 140,000 clones, less than 95% of them present only once. The source was peripheral blood, collected 28 days after the second AZD1222 dose. These receptors came from an adult who received the AZD1222 COVID-19 vaccine.

This chain links TRBV6-2 or TRBV6-3 with TRBJ2-3; D is uncertain. Germline values: CDR1 MNHEY, CDR2 SVGEGT. V was pared by 0 bases and J by 1 base, with 8 bases between. The CDR3 is made up of 15 amino acids. The CDR3 region has the DNA TGTGCCAGCAGTTACTCTCCGGGCCGCACAGATACGCAGTATTTT. Its translation: CASSYSPGRTDTQYF.

This rearrangement joins TRBV29-1 to TRBJ1-2; TRBD1 is a possible D gene (5 bases). There are 11 residues in the CDR3. From germline, CDR1 is SQVTM and CDR2 ANQGSEA. The V gene lost 5 bases and the J gene lost 7 bases, with 11 bases spanning the gap. Here the CDR3 DNA reads TGCAGCGTTCCACGGAGGGGTGGCTACACCTTC. This translates into CSVPRRGGYTF.

The chain links TRBV30 to TRBJ1-5; 9 bases are shared with TRBD1. Unmatched junction bases numbered 12, after V lost 1 base and J lost 2 bases. Looked up from germline, CDR1 is GTSNPN and CDR2 is SVGIG (reference sequence). The CDR3 sequence is 18 residues long. The CDR3 DNA follows: TGTGCCTGGAGTGCCCCGGGACAGGGTATTGCTCGCAATCAGCCCCAGCATTTT. Translation: CAWSAPGQGIARNQPQHF.

The chain combines TRBV4-2 with TRBJ2-7, with D possibly being TRBD2 (5 bases). The germline V gene encodes CDR1 LGHNA and CDR2 YNFKEQ. V lost 2 bases, J lost 0 bases, and 20 bases lay in between. The CDR3 is 18 residues long. This CDR3 is CASSQHQLVAKSSYEQYF. The CDR3 DNA reads TGTGCCAGCAGCCAACACCAACTCGTAGCGAAAAGCTCCTACGAGCAGTACTTC.

The chain uses TRBV5-1 and TRBJ2-7, with D hard to call. CDR3 size: 15 residues. Germline V lookup: CDR1 SGHRS, CDR2 YFSETQ. V was shortened by 4 bases and J by 3 bases, with 17 bases between the two germline ends. The CDR3 protein is CASSPDGTYYYEQYF. CDR3 nucleotide sequence: TGCGCCAGCAGCCCGGACGGTACATACTACTACGAGCAGTACTTC.

The chain carries TRBV7-6 and TRBJ2-1; D is perhaps TRBD1 (5 bases). V lost 4 bases and J 4 bases, leaving 8 bases between the germline ends. The CDR3 extends over 13 amino acids. CDR1 SGHVS and CDR2 FNYEAQ come from the germline V gene. In DNA form, the CDR3 reads TGTGCCAGCAGCTCAGGGCAGTACAATGAGCAGTTCTTC. Translation: CASSSGQYNEQFF.

This clone appeared a single time. CDR3 in amino acids: CASLSGLAAGYEQYF. DNA of the CDR3: TGTGCCAGCCTGTCCGGACTAGCGGCCGGCTACGAGCAGTACTTC. V gene TRBV6-5 combines with J gene TRBJ2-7; TRBD2 matches at 10 bases. Germline V gene lookup returns CDR1 MNHEY and CDR2 SVGAGI. With 8 bases clipped from V and 3 bases from J, the junction kept 10 bases outside the gene matches. This CDR3 has 15 amino acids.

The chain uses TRBV10-1 and TRBJ1-6, with TRBD1 as a possible D gene (5 bases). This CDR3 spans 13 amino acids. The germline V and J ends were trimmed by 2 bases and 11 bases, with 10 bases remaining between them. Germline CDR1 is WNHNN and CDR2 is SYGVQD (reference sequence). The CDR3 sequence is CASSEGHTAPLHF. The CDR3 DNA follows: TGCGCCAGCAGTGAGGGACACACCGCACCCCTCCACTTT.

This sequence joins TRBV7-8 and TRBJ2-7, with 8 bases matching TRBD2. CDR1 and CDR2 from the germline V gene are SGHVS and FQNEAQ. The CDR3 covers 14 residues. Trimming took 2 bases from V and 5 from J; bases not matched to a gene: 5. The CDR3 DNA reads as TGTGCCAGCAGCTTACGGGGGGGTAGCAACGAGCAGTACTTC. This gives the protein CASSLRGGSNEQYF.

The gene calls are TRBV5-1 and TRBJ2-7; the D call may be TRBD1 or TRBD2 (5 bases each). Between the trimmed V and J ends, which lost 4 bases and 7 bases, there was a span of 18 bases. This CDR3 is 14 amino acids long. Per the germline V gene, CDR1 is SGHRS and CDR2 is YFSETQ. The CDR3: CASSLLGLGEEQYF. The CDR3 region has the DNA TGCGCCAGCAGCCTTCTGGGGCTGGGGGAGGAGCAGTACTTC.

The rearrangement joins TRBV3-1 (or the pseudogene TRBV3-2) to TRBJ2-4; 7 nucleotides agree with TRBD1. Unmatched junction bases numbered 3, after V lost 1 base and J lost 0 bases. The CDR3 has 16 amino acids. The germline V gene encodes CDR1 LGHDT and CDR2 YNNKEL (reference sequence). DNA for the CDR3: TGTGCCAGCAGCCAAGGGACAGGAGCAGCCAAAAACATTCAGTACTTC. Encoded protein: CASSQGTGAAKNIQYF.

The chain uses TRBV29-1 and TRBJ1-5; D gene uncertain. V lost 4 bases to trimming and J lost 3 bases, with 10 bases between them. This CDR3 contains 13 residues. Germline CDR1 is SQVTM and CDR2 is ANQGSEA. As DNA, the CDR3 is TGCAGCGTTGCTTCTGGGTTCAATCAGCCCCAGCATTTT. Translating gives CSVASGFNQPQHF.

The chain uses TRBV11-3 and TRBJ1-5, with D unresolved. Germline CDR1 is SGHNT and CDR2 is YENEEA. Trimming removed 0 bases at V and 7 bases at J, with 16 bases between. The CDR3 runs to 16 residues. The CDR3 DNA reads as TGTGCCAGCAGCTTAGATTGGGCTGCCCTGGAGCAGCCCCAGCATTTT. Its translation is CASSLDWAALEQPQHF.

This clone was found once. The CDR3 sequence: CASSSTTSGSGNTIYF. In DNA, the CDR3 is TGTGCCAGCAGTTCCACAACATCGGGATCTGGAAACACCATATATTTT. V is TRBV28 and J is TRBJ1-3; D gene uncertain. The V and J ends lost 4 bases and 1 base respectively, with 14 bases between them. The CDR3 is 16 residues long. The germline V gene encodes CDR1 MDHEN and CDR2 SYDVKM.